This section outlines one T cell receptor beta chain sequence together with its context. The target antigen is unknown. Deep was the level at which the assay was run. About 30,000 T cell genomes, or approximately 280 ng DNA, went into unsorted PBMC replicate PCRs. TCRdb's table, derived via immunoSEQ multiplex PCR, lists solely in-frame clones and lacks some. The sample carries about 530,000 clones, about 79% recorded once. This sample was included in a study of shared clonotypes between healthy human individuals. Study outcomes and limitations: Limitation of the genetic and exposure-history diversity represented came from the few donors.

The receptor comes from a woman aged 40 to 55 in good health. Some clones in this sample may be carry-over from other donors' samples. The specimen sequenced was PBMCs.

CDR3 nucleotide sequence: TGTGCCAGCAGCGCCGGGGGACTCCTCGCTAATGAAAAACTGTTTTTT. It is translated as CASSAGGLLANEKLFF. The chain employs TRBV9 and TRBJ1-4, with TRBD1 as a possible D gene (5 bases). This CDR3 region has 16 residues. CDR1 is SGDLS, CDR2 YYNGEE, per germline. Trimming shortened V by 3 bases and J by 3 bases, and 15 bases separated the two germline ends. Full variable domain (remainder filled in from reference TRBV9 and TRBJ1-4): DSGVTQTPKHLITATGQRVTLRCSPRSGDLSVYWYQQSLDQGLQFLIQYYNGEERAKGNILERFSAQQFPDLHSELNLSSLELGDSALYFCASSAGGLLANEKLFFGSGTQLSVL.